A single sample is the source of the 32 T cell receptor beta chains below, sequenced in a study of Graves' ophthalmopathy and Graves' hyperthyroidism. The authors amplified TCR beta CDR3 regions from RNA transcripts. First-round RT-PCR employed HTBI primers, with a second-round multiplex PCR after it. MiXCR was run by TCRdb on the multiplex PCR reads, yielding one entry per CDR3 protein. The table includes about half a million distinct CDR3 sequences, approximately 15% detected once. The specimen sequenced was blood. Receptor source: a woman under 40 with Graves' ophthalmopathy.

This clonotype showed up many times. The rearrangement joins TRBV12-3 or TRBV12-4 to TRBJ1-6, with 9 positions matching TRBD1. This CDR3 contains 16 residues. V was clipped by 5 bases and J by 2 bases; unmatched bases: 4. CDR3 in amino acids: CASSRDRATYNSPLHF. CDR3 nucleotides: TGTGCCAGCAGTCGGGACAGGGCAACCTATAATTCACCCCTCCACTTT.

This clonotype occurred many times. The chain combines TRBV28 with TRBJ1-6; D is undetermined. The CDR3 is made up of 14 amino acids. V was shortened by 4 bases and J by 7 bases, with 11 bases between the two germline ends. The V gene's germline CDR1 is MDHEN and CDR2 SYDVKM. The CDR3 loop is CASSSEGENSPLHF. Written as DNA, the CDR3 is TGTGCCAGCAGTTCGGAAGGCGAGAATTCACCCCTCCACTTT. Based on the CDR3 plus reference TRBV28 and TRBJ1-6, the full variable domain is DVKVTQSSRYLVKRTGEKVFLECVQDMDHENMFWYRQDPGLGLRLIYFSYDVKMKEKGDIPEGYSVSREKKERFSLILESASTNQTSMYLCASSSEGENSPLHFGNGTRLTVT.

The sample holds many counts of this clonotype. DNA for the CDR3: TGTGCCAGCAGGGGTGGTACTCGGGCAGGGAACACTGAAGCTTTCTTT. Its translation is CASRGGTRAGNTEAFF. The chain joins TRBV25-1 to TRBJ1-1; D uncertain. CDR1 MGHDK and CDR2 SYGVNS come from the germline V gene. Trimming removed 6 bases at V and 1 base at J, with 18 bases between. The CDR3 is 16 amino acids.

This clonotype came up many times. The chain is built from TRBV12-3 or TRBV12-4 and TRBJ1-1; D uncertain. This CDR3 is built from 13 residues. The V and J ends lost 6 bases and 1 base respectively, with 9 bases between them. CDR3 sequence: CASRIHSNTEAFF. In nucleotides, the CDR3 is TGTGCCAGCAGGATCCATTCGAACACTGAAGCTTTCTTT.

The sample holds a few counts of this clonotype. This sequence joins TRBV30 and TRBJ1-5; tentatively, D is TRBD1 (5 bases). CDR1 is GTSNPN and CDR2 is SVGIG in the germline V gene (reference sequence). The CDR3 runs 14 residues. V was pared by 2 bases and J by 7 bases, with 15 bases between. CDR3 nucleotides: TGTGCCTGGAGTCCGACGGTGGGGGGACAGCCCCAGCATTTT. It codes for CAWSPTVGGQPQHF.

This clonotype was seen ten or more times. The DNA of the CDR3 is TGTGCCAGCCTGCAAGTGGGGAACACTGAAGCTTTCTTT. The encoded protein is CASLQVGNTEAFF. The chain carries TRBV27 and TRBJ1-1; D is ambiguous. Trimming cost V 8 bases and J 1 base, with 11 bases left between them. The germline CDR1 and CDR2 sequences are MNHEY and SMNVEV (reference sequence). The CDR3 totals 13 residues.

A few counts support this clonotype. The genes are TRBV18 and TRBJ2-1, with D maybe TRBD1 (7 bases). The CDR3 runs to 15 residues. The germline V gene encodes CDR1 KGHSH and CDR2 LQKENI. Trimming shortened V by 0 bases and J by 8 bases, and 14 bases separated the two germline ends. CDR3 bases: TGTGCCAGCTCACCACCGGCAGGGGGGAGACATGAGCAGTTCTTC. Protein sequence: CASSPPAGGRHEQFF.

The chain recombines TRBV30 with TRBJ2-2; D is possibly TRBD1 (6 bases). Trimming removed 3 bases from V and 7 bases from J, with 12 bases in between. The length of the CDR3 is 13 residues. Germline lookup yields CDR1 GTSNPN and CDR2 SVGIG (reference sequence). This CDR3 is CAWRPQGYGELFF. The CDR3 region has the DNA TGTGCCTGGAGACCCCAGGGGTACGGGGAGCTGTTTTTT.

This clonotype occurred many times. V usage is TRBV11-2 and J usage is TRBJ2-7, with 9 bases aligning to TRBD1. The trim removed 5 bases at V and 3 bases at J, leaving 8 bases unmatched. The CDR3 length is 15 residues. The germline V gene encodes CDR1 SGHAT and CDR2 FQNNGV. In DNA, the CDR3 is TGTGCCAGCAGCGTCGAAACAGGGGGCGACTACGAGCAGTACTTC. As protein: CASSVETGGDYEQYF. The full variable domain, in which reference TRBV11-2 and TRBJ2-7 provide the parts outside the CDR3, is EAGVAQSPRYKIIEKRQSVAFWCNPISGHATLYWYQQILGQGPKLLIQFQNNGVVDDSQLPKDRFSAERLKGVDSTLKIQPAKLEDSAVYLCASSVETGGDYEQYFGPGTRLTVT.

This clonotype has a count of ten or more. This chain connects TRBV7-9 to TRBJ2-7; tentative D call: TRBD2 (5 bases). The CDR3 covers 15 residues. V was trimmed by 5 bases and J by 6 bases, leaving 20 bases between them. CDR1 and CDR2 (germline): SEHNR, FQNEAQ (reference sequence). CDR3 protein: CASSGPRLSPGEQYF. For the CDR3, the DNA is TGTGCCAGCAGCGGTCCCCGACTATCCCCGGGCGAGCAGTACTTC. Combining the CDR3 with reference TRBV7-9 and TRBJ2-7 gives the whole variable domain DTGVSQNPRHKITKRGQNVTFRCDPISEHNRLYWYRQTLGQGPEFLTYFQNEAQLEKSRLLSDRFSAERPKGSFSTLEIQRTEQGDSAMYLCASSGPRLSPGEQYFGPGTRLTVT.

As regards this clonotype: Since the CDR3 does not end with the conserved phenylalanine or tryptophan, this likely comes from a read error. The rearrangement links TRBV12-3 or TRBV12-4 to TRBJ1-3; no firm D call. This CDR3 has 14 amino acids. V lost 4 bases, J lost 0 bases, and 7 bases lay in between. The CDR3, as DNA: TGTGCCAGCAGTTCCCGGGTCTCTGGAAACACCATATATTAT. Its translation: CASSSRVSGNTIYY.

This clonotype showed up just a few times. The J gene is TRBJ2-2, the V gene TRBV5-1; D might be TRBD1 (5 bases). The germline CDR1 and CDR2 sequences are SGHRS and YFSETQ. The CDR3 runs 15 residues. V lost 0 bases and J lost 0, with 6 bases in between. The CDR3 region has the DNA TGCGCCAGCAGCTTGGGGACACCGAACACCGGGGAGCTGTTTTTT. Its translation: CASSLGTPNTGELFF. The whole variable domain, filled in from reference TRBV5-1 and TRBJ2-2, reads KAGVTQTPRYLIKTRGQQVTLSCSPISGHRSVSWYQQTPGQGLQFLFEYFSETQRNKGNFPGRFSGRQFSNSRSEMNVSTLELGDSALYLCASSLGTPNTGELFFGEGSRLTVL.

With respect to this clonotype: A much larger clone sits a single nucleotide away, making a read error possible. The chain joins TRBV6-1 to TRBJ1-5, with 8 bases fitting TRBD1. Unmatched junction bases numbered 4, after V lost 7 bases and J lost 2 bases. The CDR3 has 14 amino acids. CDR1 is MNHNS, CDR2 SASEGT, per germline. The CDR3: CASNAGQGNQPQHF. In DNA, the CDR3 is TGTGCCAGCAACGCGGGACAGGGCAATCAGCCCCAGCATTTT.

This clonotype has more than one count but fewer than ten. The CDR3 here is CASSLKTWGLRMEQYF. Here the CDR3 DNA reads TGTGCCAGCAGCTTAAAAACATGGGGACTCCGTATGGAGCAGTACTTC. The chain links TRBV11-2 to TRBJ2-7, with D maybe TRBD2 (6 bases). The CDR3 covers 16 residues. V lost 2 bases, J lost 7 bases, and 21 bases lay in between. Per the germline V gene, CDR1 is SGHAT and CDR2 is FQNNGV.

This clonotype was seen a few times. Likely a read error: the CDR3 ends without its conserved phenylalanine or tryptophan. The V call is TRBV6-1, the J call TRBJ1-5; unclear D gene. The CDR3 runs to 13 residues. Germline-derived CDR1 and CDR2 are MNHNS and SASEGT. Trimming removed 4 bases from V and 4 bases from J, with 8 bases in between. CDR3 in amino acids: CASSGTGNQPQHL. CDR3 nucleotide sequence: TGTGCCAGCAGTGGAACGGGGAATCAGCCCCAGCATTTG.

This clonotype was recorded many times. The rearrangement links TRBV28 to TRBJ2-7; 9 bases map to TRBD1. With V trimmed by 6 bases and J by 1 base, 7 bases remained unmatched. The CDR3 length is 15 residues. Germline CDR1 reads MDHEN; CDR2 reads SYDVKM. CDR3 sequence (DNA): TGTGCCAGCAGGTCCCTAGGGACAGGGTCCTACGAGCAGTACTTC. As protein: CASRSLGTGSYEQYF.

This clonotype was detected ten times or more. At one end, the junction sequence differs from germline, possibly due to a read error. This chain connects TRBV5-1 to TRBJ2-4; 8 positions agree with TRBD1. The CDR3 has 15 residues. Germline V gene data show CDR1 as SGHRS and CDR2 as YFSETQ. CDR3 DNA: TGCGCCAGCAGCCCGCAACCGGACAGGGCTAACATTAAGTACTTC. Its translation: CASSPQPDRANIKYF.

The rearrangement joins TRBV5-1 to TRBJ2-7; TRBD1 matches at 9 bases. This CDR3 contains 14 residues. Germline V gene lookup returns CDR1 SGHRS and CDR2 YFSETQ. V lost 9 bases and J lost 7; bases outside the gene matches: 14. In DNA, the CDR3 is TGCGCCACCCGGGGGGACAGGGTGTCGGGAGAGCAGTACTTC. This encodes CATRGDRVSGEQYF.

The CDR3: CASTSIGTVGETQYF. As DNA, the CDR3 is TGTGCCAGCACCTCAATAGGGACTGTGGGAGAGACCCAGTACTTC. The chain carries TRBV12-3 or TRBV12-4 and TRBJ2-5, with D perhaps matching TRBD2 (6 bases). This CDR3 has 15 residues. With 7 bases removed from V and 4 bases from J, the gap between germline ends came to 19 bases.

This clonotype appeared many times. The chain recombines TRBV20-1 with TRBJ1-1; D might be TRBD1 (6 bases). V lost 6 bases, J lost 1 base, and 15 bases lay in between. Germline V gene sequence: CDR1 DFQATT, CDR2 SNEGSKA (reference sequence). CDR3 size: 14 residues. In DNA, the CDR3 is TGCAGTGCACTCATATACAGGGAGAACACTGAAGCTTTCTTT. Amino acids: CSALIYRENTEAFF.

This clonotype was counted many times. The chain joins TRBV7-2 to TRBJ2-7, with D perhaps matching TRBD2 (6 bases). This CDR3 comprises 16 residues. Germline V gene data show CDR1 as SGHTA and CDR2 as FQGNSA. Trimming pared 1 base from V and 6 bases from J, leaving 19 bases between. CDR3 in amino acids: CASSLGQGGRIGEQYF. CDR3 in DNA: TGTGCCAGCAGCTTAGGGCAGGGTGGGAGGATTGGCGAGCAGTACTTC.

This clonotype was seen many times. The genes are TRBV25-1 and TRBJ2-5, with D perhaps TRBD1 or TRBD2 (7 bases each). Trimming took 7 bases from V and 5 from J, leaving 20 bases between them. From germline, CDR1 is MGHDK and CDR2 SYGVNS. CDR3 length: 15 amino acids. DNA for the CDR3: TGTGCCAGCAACCCAGGGGGGGGGCCTCTCGAGACCCAGTACTTC. As protein: CASNPGGGPLETQYF.

This clonotype has at least ten counts. V is TRBV13 and J is TRBJ2-7; 7 bases are shared with TRBD1. Germline trimming cut 1 base from V and 0 bases from J; bases unmatched to any gene: 9. Per the germline V gene, CDR1 is PRHDT and CDR2 is FYEKMQ (reference sequence). CDR3 size: 17 residues. CDR3 residues: CASSLAATGDSSYEQYF. CDR3 DNA: TGTGCCAGCAGCTTAGCCGCTACTGGGGACAGCTCCTACGAGCAGTACTTC.

This clonotype was counted ten times or more. The CDR3 DNA sequence: TGTGCCAGCAGTTTAGCCCAGGGGGGGAGAAACACCATATATTTT. Its translation is CASSLAQGGRNTIYF. V usage is TRBV12-3 or TRBV12-4 and J usage is TRBJ1-3; 7 nucleotides align to TRBD1. The CDR3 is 15 amino acids. Trimming at V came to 0 bases and at J to 5 bases, leaving 4 bases not matched to a gene.

This clonotype was seen ten or more times. The rearrangement uses TRBV20-1 and TRBJ1-1; the D is unclear. Germline-derived CDR1 and CDR2 are DFQATT and SNEGSKA (reference sequence). The V end was cut by 6 bases, the J end by 1 base, with 12 bases between. This CDR3 contains 13 residues. CDR3 DNA: TGCAGTGCCGAAGGACGGAGGAACACTGAAGCTTTCTTT. This gives the protein CSAEGRRNTEAFF.

The V and J genes are TRBV12-3 or TRBV12-4 and TRBJ1-5, with 8 bases matching TRBD1. This CDR3 contains 18 residues. J lost 1 base, V lost 4 bases, and 12 bases had no gene match. CDR3 loop: CASSSLIGTGKSNQPQHF. The CDR3 bases are TGTGCCAGCAGTTCCTTGATAGGGACAGGTAAAAGCAATCAGCCCCAGCATTTT.

V and J are TRBV7-9 and TRBJ1-1, with no clear D. Per germline, CDR1 SEHNR and CDR2 FQNEAQ (reference sequence). The CDR3 contains 14 residues. Trimming took off 5 bases at V and 0 bases at J, with 10 bases between the two ends. The CDR3 reads CASSRSLMNTEAFF. The CDR3 DNA reads as TGTGCCAGCAGCCGTAGCCTTATGAACACTGAAGCTTTCTTT.

The J gene is TRBJ2-5, the V gene TRBV4-1, with D possibly being TRBD1 or TRBD2 (5 bases each). This CDR3 region has 13 residues. From germline, CDR1 is MGHRA and CDR2 YSYEKL. V was clipped by 1 base and J by 13 bases, with 16 bases between them. The DNA of the CDR3 is TGCGCCAGCAGCCAAGGTCCCGGGGCTAGCACGTACTTC. This encodes CASSQGPGASTYF.

Many counts were recorded for this clonotype. This rearrangement joins TRBV11-2 to TRBJ2-7; TRBD2 matches at 7 bases. V gave up 3 bases and J gave up 4 bases; unmatched junction bases: 6. Germline V gene data show CDR1 as SGHAT and CDR2 as FQNNGV. The CDR3 loop spans 14 amino acids. The CDR3 DNA reads as TGTGCCAGCAGCTTGAGGACTAGGAAGTACGAGCAGTACTTC. Its translation: CASSLRTRKYEQYF.

The chain employs TRBV5-1 and TRBJ2-7; 15 bases match TRBD2. In germline, CDR1 is SGHRS, CDR2 YFSETQ. The trim removed 4 bases at V and 0 bases at J, leaving 5 bases unmatched. There are 17 residues in the CDR3. The CDR3: CASSKGLAGGSSYEQYF. CDR3 DNA sequence: TGCGCCAGCAGCAAGGGACTAGCGGGGGGCAGCTCCTACGAGCAGTACTTC.

This clonotype has more than one count but fewer than ten. J is TRBJ2-5 and V is TRBV11-3; a possible D gene is TRBD2 (6 bases). The V end lost 7 bases, the J end lost 3 bases, and 15 bases lay between the germline ends. CDR1 and CDR2 (germline): SGHNT, YENEEA. The CDR3 is 14 residues long. The CDR3 loop reads CASTTPGGKETQYF. The CDR3 DNA sequence: TGTGCCAGCACCACTCCCGGGGGAAAAGAGACCCAGTACTTC.

This clonotype has a count of ten or more. Compared with germline, one end of the junction differs, possibly owing to a read error. The chain links TRBV6-5 to TRBJ2-6, with 10 bases fitting TRBD1. Germline CDR1 is MNHEY and CDR2 is SVGAGI. This CDR3 comprises 15 residues. For the CDR3, the DNA is TGTGCCAGCAGCGCTACCCCGGGACAGGGGTACACAGAAGGCTTC. This gives the protein CASSATPGQGYTEGF.